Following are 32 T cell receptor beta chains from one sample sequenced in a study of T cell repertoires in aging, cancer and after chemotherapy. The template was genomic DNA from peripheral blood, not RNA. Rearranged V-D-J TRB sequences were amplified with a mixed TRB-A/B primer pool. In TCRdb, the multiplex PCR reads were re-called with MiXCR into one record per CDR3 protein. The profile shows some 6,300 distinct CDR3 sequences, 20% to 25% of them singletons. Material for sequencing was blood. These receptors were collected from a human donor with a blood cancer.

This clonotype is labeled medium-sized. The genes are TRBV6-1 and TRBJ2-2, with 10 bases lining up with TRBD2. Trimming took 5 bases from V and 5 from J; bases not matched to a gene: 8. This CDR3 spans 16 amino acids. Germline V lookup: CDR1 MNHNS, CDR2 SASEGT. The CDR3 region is CASSTLAGAGTGELFF. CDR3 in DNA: TGTGCCAGCAGTACCCTAGCGGGAGCGGGGACCGGGGAGCTGTTTTTT.

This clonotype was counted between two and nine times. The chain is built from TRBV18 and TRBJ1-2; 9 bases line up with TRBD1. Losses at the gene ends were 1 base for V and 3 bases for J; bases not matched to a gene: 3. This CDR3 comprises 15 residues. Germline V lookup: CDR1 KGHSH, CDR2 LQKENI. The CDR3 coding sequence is TGTGCCAGCTCACCACTTGGACAGGGGTACTATGGCTACACCTTC. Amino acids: CASSPLGQGYYGYTF.

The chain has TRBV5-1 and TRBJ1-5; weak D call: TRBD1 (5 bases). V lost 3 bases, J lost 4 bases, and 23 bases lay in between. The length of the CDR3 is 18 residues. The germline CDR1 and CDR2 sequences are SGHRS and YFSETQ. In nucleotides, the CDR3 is TGCGCCAGCAGCTACGATGGAGGAGGAGCCGGGGGAAATCAGCCCCAGCATTTT. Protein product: CASSYDGGGAGGNQPQHF.

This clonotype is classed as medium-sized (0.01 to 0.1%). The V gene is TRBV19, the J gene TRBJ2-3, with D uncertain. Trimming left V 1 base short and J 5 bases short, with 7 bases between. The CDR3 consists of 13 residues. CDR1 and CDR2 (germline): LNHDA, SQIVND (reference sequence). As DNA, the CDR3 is TGTGCCAGTAGTATAGGAACGGGAGATACGCAGTATTTT. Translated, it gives CASSIGTGDTQYF. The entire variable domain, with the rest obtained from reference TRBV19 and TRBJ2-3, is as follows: DGGITQSPKYLFRKEGQNVTLSCEQNLNHDAMYWYRQDPGQGLRLIYYSQIVNDFQKGDIAEGYSVSREKKESFPLTVTSAQKNPTAFYLCASSIGTGDTQYFGPGTRLTVL.

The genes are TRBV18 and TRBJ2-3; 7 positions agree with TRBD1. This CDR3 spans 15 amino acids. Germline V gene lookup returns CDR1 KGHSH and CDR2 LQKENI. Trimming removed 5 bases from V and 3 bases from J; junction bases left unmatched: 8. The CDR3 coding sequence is TGTGCCAGCTCATCCGGACAGGTTGGGACAGATACGCAGTATTTT. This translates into CASSSGQVGTDTQYF. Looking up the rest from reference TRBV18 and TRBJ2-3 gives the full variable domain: NAGVMQNPRHLVRRRGQEARLRCSPMKGHSHVYWYRQLPEEGLKFMVYLQKENIIDESGMPKERFSAEFPKEGPSILRIQQVVRGDSAAYFCASSSGQVGTDTQYFGPGTRLTVL.

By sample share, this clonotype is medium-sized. Here the CDR3 DNA reads TGTGCCAGCAGTGAAGGGGCAGGGGATGAAAAACTGTTTTTT. Translated, it gives CASSEGAGDEKLFF. J is TRBJ1-4 and V is TRBV6-1, with D possibly being TRBD1 (6 bases). The length of the CDR3 is 14 residues. The germline V gene encodes CDR1 MNHNS and CDR2 SASEGT. V was clipped by 1 base and J by 6 bases, with 9 bases between them.

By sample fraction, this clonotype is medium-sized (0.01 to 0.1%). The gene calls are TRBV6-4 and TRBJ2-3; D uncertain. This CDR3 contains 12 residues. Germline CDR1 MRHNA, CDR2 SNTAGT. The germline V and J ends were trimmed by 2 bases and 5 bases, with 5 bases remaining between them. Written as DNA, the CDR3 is TGTGCCAGCAGTGACGACGGAGATACGCAGTATTTT. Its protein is CASSDDGDTQYF.

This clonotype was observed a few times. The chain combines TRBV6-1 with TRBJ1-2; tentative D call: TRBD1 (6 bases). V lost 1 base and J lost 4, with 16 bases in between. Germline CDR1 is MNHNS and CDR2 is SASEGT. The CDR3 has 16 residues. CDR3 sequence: CASSEVGRGASYGYTF. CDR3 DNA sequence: TGTGCCAGCAGTGAAGTTGGCCGGGGGGCAAGCTATGGCTACACCTTC.

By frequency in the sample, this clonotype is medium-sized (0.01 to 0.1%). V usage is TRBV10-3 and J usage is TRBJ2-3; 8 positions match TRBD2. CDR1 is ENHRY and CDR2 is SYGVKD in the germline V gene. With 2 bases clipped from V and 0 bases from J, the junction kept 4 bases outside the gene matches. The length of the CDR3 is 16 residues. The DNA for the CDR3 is TGTGCCATCAGTGAGAGGAGCGGGGGTAGCACAGATACGCAGTATTTT. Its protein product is CAISERSGGSTDTQYF.

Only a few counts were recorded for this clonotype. CDR3 loop: CASSILAGGTDTQYF. In DNA, the CDR3 is TGTGCCAGCAGTATTCTAGCGGGAGGCACAGATACGCAGTATTTT. The V and J genes are TRBV12-3 or TRBV12-4 and TRBJ2-3, with 10 bases that match TRBD2. The CDR3 contains 15 residues. Trimming cost V 5 bases and J 1 base; bases outside gene matches: 3.

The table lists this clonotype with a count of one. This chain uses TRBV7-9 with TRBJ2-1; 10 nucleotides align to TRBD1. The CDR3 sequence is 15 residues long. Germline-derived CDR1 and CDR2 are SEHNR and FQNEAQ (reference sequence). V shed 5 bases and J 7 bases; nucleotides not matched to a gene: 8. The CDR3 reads CASSKGQGVSNEQFF. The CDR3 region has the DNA TGTGCCAGCAGCAAAGGACAGGGGGTATCTAATGAGCAGTTCTTC.

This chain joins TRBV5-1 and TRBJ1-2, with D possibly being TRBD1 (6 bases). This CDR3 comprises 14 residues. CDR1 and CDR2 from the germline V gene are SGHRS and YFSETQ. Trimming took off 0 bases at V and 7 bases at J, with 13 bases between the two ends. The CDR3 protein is CASSLGQDPSGYTF. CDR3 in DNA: TGCGCCAGCAGCTTGGGACAGGATCCCTCTGGCTACACCTTC.

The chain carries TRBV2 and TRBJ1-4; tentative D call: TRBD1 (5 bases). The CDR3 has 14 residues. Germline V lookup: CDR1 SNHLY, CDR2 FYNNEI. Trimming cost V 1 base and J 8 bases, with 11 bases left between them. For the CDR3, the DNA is TGTGCCAGCAGTGAAGATATTGGGGCGGAAAAACTGTTTTTT. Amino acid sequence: CASSEDIGAEKLFF.

The CDR3: CSALVGYSNQPQHF. Here the CDR3 DNA reads TGCAGTGCTCTCGTGGGCTATAGCAATCAGCCCCAGCATTTT. The chain recombines TRBV20-1 with TRBJ1-5; D call uncertain. Germline CDR1 DFQATT, CDR2 SNEGSKA (reference sequence). CDR3 length: 14 amino acids. V dropped 5 bases and J dropped 0 bases, with 11 bases sitting between them.

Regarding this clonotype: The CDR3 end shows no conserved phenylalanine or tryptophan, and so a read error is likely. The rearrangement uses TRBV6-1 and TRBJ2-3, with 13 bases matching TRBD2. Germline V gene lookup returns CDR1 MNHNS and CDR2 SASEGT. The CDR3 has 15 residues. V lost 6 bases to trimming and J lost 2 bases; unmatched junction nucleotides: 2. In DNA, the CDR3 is TGTGCCAGCAGCGGACTAGCGGGAGACACAGATACGCAGTATTCT. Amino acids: CASSGLAGDTDTQYS.

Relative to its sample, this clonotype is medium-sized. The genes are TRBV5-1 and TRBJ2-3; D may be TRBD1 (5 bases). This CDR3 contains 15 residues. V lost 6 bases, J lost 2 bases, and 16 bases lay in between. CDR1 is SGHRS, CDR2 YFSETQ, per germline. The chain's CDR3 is CASIVSGAPTDTQYF. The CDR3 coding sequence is TGCGCCAGCATAGTTTCTGGGGCGCCCACAGATACGCAGTATTTT.

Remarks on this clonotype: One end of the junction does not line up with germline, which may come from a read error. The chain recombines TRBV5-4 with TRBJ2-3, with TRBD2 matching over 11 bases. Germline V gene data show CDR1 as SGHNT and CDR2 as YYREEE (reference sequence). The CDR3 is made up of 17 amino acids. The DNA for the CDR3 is TGCGCCAGCAGCCGCTTAGCGGGGGGGCCGTCGACAGATACGCAGTATTTT. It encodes CASSRLAGGPSTDTQYF.

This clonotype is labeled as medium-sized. This CDR3 reads CASSLGQDTGELFF. In DNA, the CDR3 is TGTGCCAGCAGCTTGGGGCAGGACACCGGGGAGCTGTTTTTT. The rearrangement links TRBV5-4 to TRBJ2-2; D remains ambiguous. V was pared by 0 bases and J by 3 bases, with 6 bases between. CDR3 length: 14 amino acids. Germline V lookup: CDR1 SGHNT, CDR2 YYREEE (reference sequence).

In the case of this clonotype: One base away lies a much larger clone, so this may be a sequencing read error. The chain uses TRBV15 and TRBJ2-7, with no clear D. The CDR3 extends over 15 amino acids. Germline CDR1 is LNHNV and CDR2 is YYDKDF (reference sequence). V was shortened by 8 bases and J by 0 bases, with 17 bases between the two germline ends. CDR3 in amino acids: CATSPRAASSYEQYF. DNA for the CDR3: TGTGCCACCTCCCCCAGAGCTGCGAGCTCCTACGAGCAGTACTTC. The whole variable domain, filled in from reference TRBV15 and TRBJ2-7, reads DAMVIQNPRYQVTQFGKPVTLSCSQTLNHNVMYWYQQKSSQAPKLLFHYYDKDFNNEADTPDNFQSRRPNTSFCFLDIRSPGLGDTAMYLCATSPRAASSYEQYFGPGTRLTVT.

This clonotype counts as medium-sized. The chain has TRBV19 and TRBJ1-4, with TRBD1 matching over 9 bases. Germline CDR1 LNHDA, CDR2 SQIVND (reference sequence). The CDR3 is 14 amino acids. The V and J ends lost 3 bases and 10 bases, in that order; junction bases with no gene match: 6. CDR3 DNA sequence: TGTGCCAGTAGTATGGTTGCGACAGGGGGAAAACTGTTTTTT. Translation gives CASSMVATGGKLFF.

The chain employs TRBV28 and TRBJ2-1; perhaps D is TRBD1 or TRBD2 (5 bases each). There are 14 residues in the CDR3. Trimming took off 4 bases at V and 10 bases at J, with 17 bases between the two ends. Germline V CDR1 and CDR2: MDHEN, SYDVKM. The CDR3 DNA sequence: TGTGCCAGCAGTTCCCGAGGGACGTTTAGCGAGCAGTTCTTC. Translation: CASSSRGTFSEQFF.

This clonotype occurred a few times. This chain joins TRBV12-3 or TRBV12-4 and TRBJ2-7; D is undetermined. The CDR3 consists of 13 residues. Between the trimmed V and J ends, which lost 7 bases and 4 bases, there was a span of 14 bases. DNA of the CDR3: TGTGCCAGCACCCTCGGGTGGGGATACGAGCAGTACTTC. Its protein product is CASTLGWGYEQYF.

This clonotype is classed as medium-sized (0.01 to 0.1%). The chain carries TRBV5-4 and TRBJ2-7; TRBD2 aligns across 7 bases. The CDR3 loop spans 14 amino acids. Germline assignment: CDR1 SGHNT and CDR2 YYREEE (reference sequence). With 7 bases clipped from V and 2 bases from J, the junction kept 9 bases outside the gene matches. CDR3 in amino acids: CASGIGLAAYEQYF. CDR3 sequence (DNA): TGTGCCAGCGGTATAGGGCTAGCGGCCTACGAGCAGTACTTC.

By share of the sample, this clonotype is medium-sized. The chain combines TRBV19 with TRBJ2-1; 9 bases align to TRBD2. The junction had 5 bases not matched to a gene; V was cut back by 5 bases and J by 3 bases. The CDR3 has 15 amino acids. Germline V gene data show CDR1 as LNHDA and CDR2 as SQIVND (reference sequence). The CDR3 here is CASSVTSGNYNEQFF. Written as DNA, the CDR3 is TGTGCCAGTAGTGTGACTAGCGGAAACTACAATGAGCAGTTCTTC.

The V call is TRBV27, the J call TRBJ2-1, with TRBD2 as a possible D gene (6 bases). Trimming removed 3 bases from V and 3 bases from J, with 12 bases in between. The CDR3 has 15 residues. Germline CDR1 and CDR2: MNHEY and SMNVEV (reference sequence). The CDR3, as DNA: TGTGCCAGCAGTTTCCCTAGCGCGGGCTACAATGAGCAGTTCTTC. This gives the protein CASSFPSAGYNEQFF.

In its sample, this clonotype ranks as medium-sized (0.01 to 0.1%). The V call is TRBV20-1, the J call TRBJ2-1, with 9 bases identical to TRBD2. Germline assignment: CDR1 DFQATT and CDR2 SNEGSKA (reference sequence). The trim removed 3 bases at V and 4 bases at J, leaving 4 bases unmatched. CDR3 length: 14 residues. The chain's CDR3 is CSASKREVYNEQFF. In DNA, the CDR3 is TGCAGTGCTAGCAAGCGGGAGGTTTACAATGAGCAGTTCTTC.

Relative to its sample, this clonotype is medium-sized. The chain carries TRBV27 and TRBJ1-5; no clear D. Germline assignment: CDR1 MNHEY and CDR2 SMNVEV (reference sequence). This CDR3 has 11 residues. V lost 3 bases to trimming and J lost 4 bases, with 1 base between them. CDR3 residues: CASSFNQPQHF. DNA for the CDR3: TGTGCCAGCAGTTTTAATCAGCCCCAGCATTTT.

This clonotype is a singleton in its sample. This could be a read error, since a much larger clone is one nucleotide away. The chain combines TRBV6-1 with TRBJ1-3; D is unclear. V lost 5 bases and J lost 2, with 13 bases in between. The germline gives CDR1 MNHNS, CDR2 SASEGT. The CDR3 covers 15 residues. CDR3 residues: CASSKRQEAGNTIYF. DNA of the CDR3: TGTGCCAGCAGTAAACGGCAGGAGGCTGGAAACACCATATATTTT.

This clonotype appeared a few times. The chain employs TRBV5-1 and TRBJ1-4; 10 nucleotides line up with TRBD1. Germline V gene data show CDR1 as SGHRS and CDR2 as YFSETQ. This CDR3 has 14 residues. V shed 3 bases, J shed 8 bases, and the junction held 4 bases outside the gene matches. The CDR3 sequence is CASSSGQGYEKLFF. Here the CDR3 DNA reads TGCGCCAGCAGCTCGGGACAGGGGTACGAAAAACTGTTTTTT.

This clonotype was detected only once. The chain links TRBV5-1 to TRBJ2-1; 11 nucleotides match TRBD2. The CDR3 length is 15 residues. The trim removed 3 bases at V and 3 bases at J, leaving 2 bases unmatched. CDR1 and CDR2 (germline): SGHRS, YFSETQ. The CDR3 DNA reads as TGCGCCAGCAGCTACACTAGCGGGGGCTACAATGAGCAGTTCTTC. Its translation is CASSYTSGGYNEQFF.

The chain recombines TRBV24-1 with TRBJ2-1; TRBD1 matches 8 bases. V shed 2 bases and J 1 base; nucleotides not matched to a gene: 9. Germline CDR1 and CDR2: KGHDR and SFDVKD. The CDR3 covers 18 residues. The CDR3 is CATSDSPSGGDSYNEQFF. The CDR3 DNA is TGTGCCACCAGTGATTCCCCCTCAGGGGGCGATTCCTACAATGAGCAGTTCTTC.

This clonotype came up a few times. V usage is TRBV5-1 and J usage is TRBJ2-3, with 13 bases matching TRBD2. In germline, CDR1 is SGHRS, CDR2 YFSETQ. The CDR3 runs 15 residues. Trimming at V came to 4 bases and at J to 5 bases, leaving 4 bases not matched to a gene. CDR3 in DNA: TGCGCCAGCAGCATACTAGCGGGGGGGCAAGATACGCAGTATTTT. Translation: CASSILAGGQDTQYF. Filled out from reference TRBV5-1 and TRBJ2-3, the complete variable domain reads KAGVTQTPRYLIKTRGQQVTLSCSPISGHRSVSWYQQTPGQGLQFLFEYFSETQRNKGNFPGRFSGRQFSNSRSEMNVSTLELGDSALYLCASSILAGGQDTQYFGPGTRLTVL.